This T cell receptor (beta chain) was sequenced during a study of T cells in Graves' hyperthyroidism and ophthalmopathy (dated by TCRdb to about 2019). For the wider study: Peripheral blood was collected at initial diagnosis, before any treatment. A discovery cohort of about a hundred patients, roughly 40 with Graves' ophthalmopathy and 55 to 60 with stable Graves' hyperthyroidism, was used to find distinguishing TCR V-J signatures. Whether ophthalmopathy could be predicted prospectively was tested in an independent validation cohort made up of under 20 hyperthyroidism patients plus 17 patients who later progressed to ophthalmopathy. The 100 discovery patients were divided at random into training and test sets in a 7:3 ratio. Thyroid tissue and blood T-cell repertoires from several Graves' hyperthyroidism patients were also compared in the study. After sampling, hyperthyroidism patients received methimazole starting at 30 mg daily, and ophthalmopathy patients received high-dose intravenous methylprednisolone. According to the paper, TCR Vbeta CDR3 sequencing was carried out on 135 peripheral blood samples, which came from fewer than 50 ophthalmopathy, fewer than 80 hyperthyroidism and some 17 progressor patients. Summary of the overall study and its limitations: Most expanded thyroid clonotypes (frequency above 0.001) were also detected in blood, suggesting blood repertoires may reflect thyroid immune responses. Ophthalmopathy was separated from stable hyperthyroidism by a 13 V-J signature model, with approximately 85% sensitivity and roughly 84% specificity obtained in cross-validation and 80%/75% obtained in testing. In validation, the model predicted progression to ophthalmopathy with about 71% sensitivity and approximately 72% specificity, a median of 6.5 months before onset. No statistical method was used to fix the sample size in advance, and group allocation was not hidden from the investigators.

Amplification of TCR beta CDR3 regions was carried out from RNA transcripts. A first-round RT-PCR of the TCR CDR3 used the HTBI primer set with the Qiagen OneStep RT-PCR kit. Libraries were constructed in a second round of multiplex PCR, after which size selection and purification were carried out. Libraries were sequenced paired-end with 100 bp reads on an Illumina HiSeq2000. As for the original processing: Raw data were processed with SOAPnuke, discarding reads with adapters, uncalled bases, mean Phred below 15, or no exact constant-primer or identifier match. High-quality paired reads were merged using COPE v1.2.5, and each unique nucleotide sequence was defined as a clonotype. MiTCR v1.1 was used to align clonotypes to the IMGT TRBV, TRBD and TRBJ reference segments. The analysis was restricted to V-J combinations with a frequency above 0.0001, which together covered approximately 99% of the repertoires. A TCS score was defined as the ratio of F50 (clonal expansion) to E x V (chaos), with BLOSUM62-based TCRdist applied between CDR3 peptides within each V-J. Welch's t-statistics and random forest reduced just over 500 V-J features to 10 to 15, which were used in a naive Bayes classifier (R e1071). Starting from the raw public reads, TCRdb applied fastp trimming at Q25, assembled clones with MiXCR and retained in-frame beta chains. Here each entry gathers all rows of one CDR3 protein and keeps the most common genes and DNA. These V and J calls originate from TCRdb's pipeline instead of the authors' own analysis. This sample lists under 350,000 distinct CDR3 sequences; 15% to 20% were detected once. Roughly 49% of the sample lies in the top ten.

V is cut by 6 bases and J by 4 bases, and the space between the germline ends is 12 bases. Looking up the germline V gene (reference sequence) yields CDR1 SGHAT and CDR2 FQDESV. From cysteine to phenylalanine, the CDR3 is 14 amino acids long. Only the CDR3 DNA is retained, 42 bases long and in frame from the first base. Stable Graves' hyperthyroidism was defined as no progression to ophthalmopathy during 18 months of follow-up. Hyperthyroidism patients were aged 18 to 65 years and newly diagnosed, with disease duration of less than 2 months. Any patient with an uncontrolled infection, another autoimmune disease, pregnancy or lactation was excluded. Diagnoses were established on the basis of clinical symptoms, serum thyroxine and TRAb, thyroid ultrasound, and orbital computed tomography. Ficoll-Paque density gradient centrifugation was used to isolate PBMCs from 8 to 10 ml of fresh peripheral blood. Total RNA was extracted using Trizol reagent, and RNA quality was assessed on an Agilent 2100 Bioanalyzer.

In regard to this clonotype: The target of this receptor is not known. Per-nucleotide qualities are absent, and no much larger clonotype sits a single base away.

The source material was blood. The chain is assembled from TRBV11-1 and TRBJ2-2; perhaps TRBD1 is the D gene, with 6 bases matching. This sequence originates from a woman between 45 and 65 years old with Graves' hyperthyroidism. CDR3 region: CASRTGWGTGELFF. The nucleotide sequence is TGTGCCAGCAGAACAGGGTGGGGCACCGGGGAGCTGTTTTTT.